This T cell receptor (beta chain) appears in the sequencing data of a study of graft-versus-host responses after intestinal transplantation. Study overall: After anti-thymocyte globulin induction, recipients took tacrolimus and steroids for 3 to 4 years.

V lost 5 bases and J lost 5, with 13 bases in between. CDR3 length: 14 amino acids. Germline lookup yields CDR1 LNHDA and CDR2 SQIVND (reference sequence). Produced via immunoSEQ multiplex PCR; TCRdb's table is partial and in-frame only. The sample has approximately 70,000 clones; under 90% are singletons. Concerning this clone: What it recognizes is unknown.

Broader study findings: Peak circulating GvH clone levels were associated with early post-transplant HvG declines. Some GvH clones were seen earlier in gut or blood, suggesting intestinal origin.

The receptor's source is a human donor who was the organ donor for an intestinal transplant. The material was unstimulated CD4+ T cells sorted from spleen or lymph node cells, obtained before transplant. J is TRBJ1-5 and V is TRBV19; perhaps TRBD1 as D (6 bases). The DNA for the CDR3 is TGTGCCAGTAGTTCGCTACAGGGCTATCAGCCCCAGCATTTT. Protein: CASSSLQGYQPQHF.